One and the same sample provided the 29 T cell receptor beta chains below, sequenced in a study of neoadjuvant anti-PD-1 for oral cavity cancer (dated by TCRdb to the early 2020s). Sample time point, as interpreted from the label and publication: after neoadjuvant nivolumab, at surgical resection. Libraries were made using the immunoSEQ multiplex PCR assay. As stored in TCRdb, this immuneACCESS dataset retains in-frame rearrangements with V and J assigned. A fraction of the clones does not appear; measured against another copy, unresolved V genes explain less than half of the discrepancy, and the remainder lacks a known reason. For this sample there are around 8,000 clones; roughly 70% appear just once. The ten top clones hold under 3.5% of the sample. The sequences come from PBMCs, collected after nivolumab (anti-PD-1) treatment. Every receptor here comes from a person between 40 and 79 years old with oral cavity squamous cell carcinoma.

The rearrangement uses TRBV2 and TRBJ1-1; D not certain. Trimming cost V 6 bases and J 1 base, with 6 bases left between them. The CDR3 runs 12 residues. Germline-derived CDR1 and CDR2 are SNHLY and FYNNEI. For the CDR3, the DNA is TGTGCCAGCAGGGCCCAGAACACTGAAGCTTTCTTT. This codes for CASRAQNTEAFF.

The chain is built from TRBV5-5 and TRBJ1-6; TRBD1 is a possible D gene (5 bases). CDR1 and CDR2 from the germline V gene are SGHKS and YYEKEE (reference sequence). The CDR3 has 15 residues. V shed 4 bases and J shed 3 bases, with 11 bases lying between them. The DNA for the CDR3 is TGTGCCAGCAGCAAAGGGGTAAACTATAATTCACCCCTCCACTTT. Translating gives CASSKGVNYNSPLHF.

This clone was counted a few times. The chain has TRBV11-2 and TRBJ1-2; D is undetermined. Germline V CDR1 and CDR2: SGHAT, FQNNGV. Trimming shortened V by 1 base and J by 2 bases, and 11 bases separated the two germline ends. The CDR3 extends over 15 amino acids. The CDR3 DNA is TGTGCCAGCAGCTTAGTTGGCAGCCCCAACTATGGCTACACCTTC. It yields the protein CASSLVGSPNYGYTF.

This clone is classed as medium-sized. This sequence joins TRBV7-2 and TRBJ2-5, with a possible D match to TRBD1 (5 bases). This CDR3 region has 15 residues. Deletions cut 2 bases from V and 7 bases from J, with 17 bases between. Germline V gene data show CDR1 as SGHTA and CDR2 as FQGNSA. DNA for the CDR3: TGTGCCAGCAGCTTAACCAGGGATGGTTCGGGGACCCAGTACTTC. This gives the protein CASSLTRDGSGTQYF.

The chain joins TRBV28 to TRBJ2-7; D tentatively reads TRBD1 or TRBD2 (5 bases each). V lost 4 bases to trimming and J lost 5 bases, with 21 bases between them. This CDR3 comprises 16 residues. Germline V lookup: CDR1 MDHEN, CDR2 SYDVKM. CDR3 in amino acids: CASSSIMGRKDHEQYF. In nucleotides, the CDR3 is TGTGCCAGCAGTTCAATTATGGGACGGAAAGACCACGAGCAGTACTTC.

DNA for the CDR3: TGTGCCAGCAGCCTCCGACAGGGAATAGTTGAGACTGAAGCTTTCTTT. This encodes CASSLRQGIVETEAFF. The chain couples TRBV7-9 to TRBJ1-1; 7 bases align to TRBD1. In germline, CDR1 is SEHNR, CDR2 FQNEAQ (reference sequence). V lost 5 bases, J lost 5 bases, and 14 bases stayed unmatched. This CDR3 has 16 residues.

The chain recombines TRBV18 with TRBJ1-2; D perhaps matches TRBD1 (5 bases). V was shortened by 3 bases and J by 1 base, with 6 bases between the two germline ends. Germline V gene lookup returns CDR1 KGHSH and CDR2 LQKENI. There are 13 residues in the CDR3. CDR3 protein: CASSPDSNYGYTF. In DNA, the CDR3 is TGTGCCAGCTCACCCGACAGTAACTATGGCTACACCTTC.

The chain joins TRBV18 to TRBJ1-2; TRBD1 aligns across 9 bases. Germline-derived CDR1 and CDR2 are KGHSH and LQKENI. Trimming cost V 6 bases and J 8 bases; bases outside gene matches: 13. This CDR3 spans 15 amino acids. The CDR3 coding sequence is TGTGCCAGCTCCCAATACAGGGGGCCCTCGCGCGGCTACACCTTC. It is translated as CASSQYRGPSRGYTF.

V usage is TRBV5-6 and J usage is TRBJ2-4; 10 bases agree with TRBD1. V was clipped by 7 bases and J by 2 bases; unmatched bases: 12. Germline V gene sequence: CDR1 SGHDT, CDR2 YYEEEE. The CDR3 contains 17 residues. The CDR3 sequence: CASSSIRQGATKNIQYF. The CDR3 DNA is TGTGCCAGCTCGAGTATCCGACAGGGGGCCACCAAAAACATTCAGTACTTC.

The CDR3 DNA reads as TGTGCCACCAGCAGAGAAACATTCGGCTACACCTTC. Protein product: CATSRETFGYTF. The J gene is TRBJ1-2, the V gene TRBV15; no reliable D call. Germline lookup yields CDR1 LNHNV and CDR2 YYDKDF (reference sequence). CDR3 length: 12 residues. Trimming left V 0 bases short and J 8 bases short, with 7 bases between.

J is TRBJ2-3 and V is TRBV6-1, with TRBD1 matching 8 bases. J lost 2 bases, V lost 1 base, and 2 bases had no gene match. From germline, CDR1 is MNHNS and CDR2 SASEGT. The CDR3 spans 15 residues. The CDR3 DNA follows: TGTGCCAGCAGTGAAGGGACAGGGTCCACAGATACGCAGTATTTT. It yields the protein CASSEGTGSTDTQYF.

The chain recombines TRBV6-1 with TRBJ1-2; the match to TRBD1 covers 7 bases. The CDR3 consists of 15 residues. CDR1 is MNHNS and CDR2 is SASEGT in the germline V gene. Trimming cost V 7 bases and J 4 bases; bases outside gene matches: 12. The CDR3 loop is CASTPPRGQGYGYTF. The DNA of the CDR3 is TGTGCCAGCACCCCGCCTAGGGGGCAGGGCTATGGCTACACCTTC.

This sequence joins TRBV6-5 and TRBJ1-5, with no clear D. V was trimmed by 4 bases and J by 9 bases, leaving 19 bases between them. The CDR3 sequence is 15 residues long. The germline CDR1 and CDR2 sequences are MNHEY and SVGAGI. The CDR3 nucleotides are TGTGCCAGCAGTTCGAACGACGGCTTTTCAACGCCCCAGCATTTT. Translating gives CASSSNDGFSTPQHF.

This chain joins TRBV2 and TRBJ1-5, with D possibly TRBD1 on 5 matching bases. V shed 5 bases and J shed 2 bases, with 13 bases lying between them. The CDR3 totals 15 residues. The germline V gene encodes CDR1 SNHLY and CDR2 FYNNEI. CDR3 coding DNA: TGTGCCAGCAGTACCACCGGGACTCGCAATCAGCCCCAGCATTTT. It encodes CASSTTGTRNQPQHF.

This chain links TRBV5-1 with TRBJ1-1, with 11 bases aligning to TRBD1. In germline, CDR1 is SGHRS, CDR2 YFSETQ. The CDR3 runs to 15 residues. Unmatched junction bases numbered 7, after V lost 5 bases and J lost 4 bases. The CDR3 here is CASSPLGQGVTEAFF. CDR3 bases: TGCGCCAGCAGTCCCCTGGGACAGGGGGTCACTGAAGCTTTCTTT.

The chain employs TRBV19 and TRBJ1-1; TRBD1 might be the D (6 bases). The ends were cut back, 6 bases at V and 0 bases at J, with 8 bases in the middle. Germline CDR1 and CDR2: LNHDA and SQIVND (reference sequence). This CDR3 is 13 amino acids long. The CDR3 region is CASSGQLNTEAFF. The CDR3 DNA reads TGTGCCAGTAGCGGACAGCTGAACACTGAAGCTTTCTTT.

V is TRBV6-1 and J is TRBJ2-2; D is tentatively TRBD1 or TRBD2 (5 bases each). The CDR3 is made up of 13 amino acids. Germline V gene sequence: CDR1 MNHNS, CDR2 SASEGT. V was pared by 3 bases and J by 6 bases, with 8 bases between. CDR3 in amino acids: CASSDRDAGELFF. DNA of the CDR3: TGTGCCAGCAGTGACAGGGACGCCGGGGAGCTGTTTTTT.

This clone has only one observation. The V gene is TRBV6-5, the J gene TRBJ2-3; possible D gene TRBD2, 6 bases. The CDR3 length is 14 residues. With 5 bases removed from V and 0 bases from J, the gap between germline ends came to 9 bases. Germline V gene data show CDR1 as MNHEY and CDR2 as SVGAGI. CDR3 nucleotide sequence: TGTGCCAGCAGTCGAGGGACTAGCACAGATACGCAGTATTTT. It encodes CASSRGTSTDTQYF.

The V and J genes are TRBV5-1 and TRBJ2-3; 9 bases match TRBD2. After removal of 4 bases from V and 5 bases from J, the junction contained 14 bases not matched to a gene. CDR3 size: 17 residues. CDR1 is SGHRS and CDR2 is YFSETQ in the germline V gene. In nucleotides, the CDR3 is TGCGCCAGCAGCCCAGGACGCGGGGGGGCCTCGGGAGATACGCAGTATTTT. This codes for CASSPGRGGASGDTQYF.

The chain links TRBV6-6 to TRBJ1-3, with D perhaps matching TRBD1 (6 bases). V gave up 11 bases and J gave up 0 bases, with 14 bases separating them. This CDR3 region has 14 residues. Germline V lookup: CDR1 MNHNY, CDR2 SVGAGI (reference sequence). The CDR3: CAAGGGYSGNTIYF. In DNA form, the CDR3 reads TGTGCCGCCGGAGGGGGGTACTCTGGAAACACCATATATTTT.

The CDR3 nucleotides read TGTGCCAGCACCCGGGGAAGCACAGATACGCAGTATTTT. Translating it yields CASTRGSTDTQYF. V gene TRBV6-5 combines with J gene TRBJ2-3; possibly TRBD2 for D (5 bases). Trimming removed 7 bases at V and 0 bases at J, with 8 bases between. This CDR3 has 13 amino acids. Per the germline V gene, CDR1 is MNHEY and CDR2 is SVGAGI.

The CDR3 coding sequence is TGTGCCAGCAGTGAATTGGTAGGGGCCGACTACGAGCAGTACTTC. Translated: CASSELVGADYEQYF. The V call is TRBV2, the J call TRBJ2-7; D is possibly TRBD1 (5 bases). CDR1 SNHLY and CDR2 FYNNEI come from the germline V gene. This CDR3 contains 15 residues. Trimming removed 2 bases from V and 3 bases from J, with 14 bases in between.

V usage is TRBV7-2 and J usage is TRBJ1-6; 9 bases are shared with TRBD1. This CDR3 comprises 15 residues. With V trimmed by 4 bases and J by 8 bases, 6 bases remained unmatched. The germline gives CDR1 SGHTA, CDR2 FQGNSA. CDR3 sequence (DNA): TGTGCCAGCAGCTCCGGGACAGGGTTTTATTCACCCCTCCACTTT. Its protein is CASSSGTGFYSPLHF.

This clone showed up just once. At one end the junction does not follow the germline gene, possibly because of a read error. The rearrangement uses TRBV19 and TRBJ2-5, with D perhaps TRBD2 (6 bases). The germline CDR1 and CDR2 sequences are LNHDA and SQIVND (reference sequence). This CDR3 region has 13 residues. The CDR3 region has the DNA TGTGCCAGTTCCGCGGGGCACCAAGAGGCCCAGTACTTC. Protein product: CASSAGHQEAQYF. Looking up the rest from reference TRBV19 and TRBJ2-5 gives the full variable domain: DGGITQSPKYLFRKEGQNVTLSCEQNLNHDAMYWYRQDPGQGLRLIYYSQIVNDFQKGDIAEGYSVSREKKESFPLTVTSAQKNPTAFYLCASSAGHQEAQYFGPGTRLLVL.

The CDR3 region is CAWSQNNEQFF. Here the CDR3 DNA reads TGTGCCTGGAGCCAGAACAATGAGCAGTTCTTC. V usage is TRBV30 and J usage is TRBJ2-1; no firm D call. Germline values: CDR1 GTSNPN, CDR2 SVGIG (reference sequence). CDR3 length equals 11 residues. The V end was cut by 3 bases, the J end by 5 bases, with 5 bases between.

The V and J genes are TRBV5-4 and TRBJ2-5, with D uncertain. The assigned J gene may be wrong: the sequence end matches TRBJ2-7 better. Germline lookup yields CDR1 SGHNT and CDR2 YYREEE (reference sequence). This CDR3 is 12 amino acids long. The CDR3 region has the DNA TGTGCCAGCAGCTTCGAGCTTTCCGAGCAGTACTTC. The encoded protein is CASSFELSEQYF.

This clone was observed a single time. The chain combines TRBV11-2 with TRBJ1-2; tentative D call: TRBD1 (6 bases). V was trimmed by 5 bases and J by 8 bases, leaving 18 bases between them. Germline CDR1 SGHAT, CDR2 FQNNGV. This CDR3 has 14 amino acids. CDR3 coding DNA: TGTGCCAGCAGCCCAGGTCGGGGGCTGGGAGGCTACACCTTC. It translates to CASSPGRGLGGYTF.

The chain couples TRBV5-6 to TRBJ1-2, with a weak D call TRBD1 (6 bases). The germline V gene has CDR1 SGHDT and CDR2 YYEEEE. The V end lost 3 bases, the J end lost 2 bases, and 14 bases lay between the germline ends. The CDR3 runs to 15 residues. For the CDR3, the DNA is TGTGCCAGCAGCTATGGTGACAGGCCCAACTATGGCTACACCTTC. It yields the protein CASSYGDRPNYGYTF.

The sample holds a few counts of this clone. The V call is TRBV7-2, the J call TRBJ2-1; D not resolved. Germline CDR1 reads SGHTA; CDR2 reads FQGNSA. The CDR3 is 13 residues long. The V gene lost 4 bases and the J gene lost 5 bases, with 9 bases spanning the gap. DNA of the CDR3: TGTGCCAGCAGCTCCGGACCTAACAATGAGCAGTTCTTC. Amino acids: CASSSGPNNEQFF.